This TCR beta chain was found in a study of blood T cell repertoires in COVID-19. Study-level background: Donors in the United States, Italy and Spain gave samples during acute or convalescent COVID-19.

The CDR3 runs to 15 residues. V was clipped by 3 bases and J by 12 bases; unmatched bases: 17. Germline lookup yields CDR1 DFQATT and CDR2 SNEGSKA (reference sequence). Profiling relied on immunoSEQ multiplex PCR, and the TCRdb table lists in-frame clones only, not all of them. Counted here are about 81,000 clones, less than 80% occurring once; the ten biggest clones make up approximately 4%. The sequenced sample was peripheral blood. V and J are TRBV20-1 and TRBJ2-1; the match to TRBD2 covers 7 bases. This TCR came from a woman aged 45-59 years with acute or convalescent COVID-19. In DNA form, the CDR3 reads TGCAGTGCTAGTTCCCGGGGACTACCCGTAATGGGGCAGTTCTTC. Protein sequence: CSASSRGLPVMGQFF.